This T cell receptor (beta chain) was sequenced during a study of shared clonotypes between healthy human individuals. This CDR3 has 16 residues. The germline V gene encodes CDR1 MNHEY and CDR2 SMNVEV (reference sequence). The V segment lost 5 bases and the J segment 0 bases; nucleotides outside the gene matches: 3. Assay used: immunoSEQ multiplex PCR; TCRdb lists only in-frame clones, some missing. The data show about 320,000 clones, roughly 87% seen once. This sequence originates from a man between 18 and 29 years old in good health. The V and J genes are TRBV27 and TRBJ2-1; TRBD2 agrees at 11 bases. The sample consisted of memory CD8+ T cells sorted from blood. Documented subset: CD45RO+ cells pooled with CCR7-negative TemRA cells. In DNA form, the CDR3 reads TGTGCCAGCAGTATGACTAGCGGGGTCTCCTACAATGAGCAGTTCTTC. It translates to CASSMTSGVSYNEQFF.